This T cell receptor beta chain is from a study of cytomegalovirus exposure and HLA in healthy donors. Study observations and caveats: An ancestry cluster, one associated with Asian ancestry, reportedly showed fewer N-insertions than the approximately 720-donor mean in a later analysis. In an earlier analysis, productive rearrangement rates for most beta V segments clustered near 87% or 30%.

The CDR3 runs 13 residues. V lost 7 bases to trimming and J lost 6 bases; unmatched junction nucleotides: 3. Germline V gives CDR1 MNHEY, CDR2 SMNVEV (reference sequence). Points on this clone: Its matching antigen is unknown.

At the time of sampling, donors were nominally healthy, though unrecorded immune exposures were likely. PCR was performed using 60 Vbeta and 13 Jbeta primers. As processed by the authors: Later, an analysis found roughly 80 million unique TCR beta chains, and 8.5 million to 14 million of these were shared. Using immunoSEQ multiplex PCR, the repertoire was profiled, and TCRdb retains in-frame clones only, with some absent. Clone size and the V and J calls come from that table; the DNA yielded D and trimming. The data hold 110,000 to 150,000 clones, with more than 75% observed a single time. The source is a female donor in good health and CMV-seronegative. Source material: PBMCs. V usage is TRBV27 and J usage is TRBJ1-2; 12 bases align to TRBD1. Here the CDR3 reads CASMGQGAHGYTF. CDR3 coding DNA: TGTGCCAGCATGGGACAGGGGGCCCATGGCTACACCTTC.